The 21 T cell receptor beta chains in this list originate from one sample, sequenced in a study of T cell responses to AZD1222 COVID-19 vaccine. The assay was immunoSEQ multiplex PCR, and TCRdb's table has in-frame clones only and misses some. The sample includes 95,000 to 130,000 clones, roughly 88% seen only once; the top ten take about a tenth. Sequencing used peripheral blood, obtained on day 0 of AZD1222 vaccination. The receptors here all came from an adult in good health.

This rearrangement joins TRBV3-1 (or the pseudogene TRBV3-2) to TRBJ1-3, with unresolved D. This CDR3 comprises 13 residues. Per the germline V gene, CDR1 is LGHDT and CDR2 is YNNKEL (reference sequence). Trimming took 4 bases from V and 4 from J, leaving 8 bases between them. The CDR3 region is CASSRRLGNTIYF. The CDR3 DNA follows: TGTGCCAGCAGCCGACGGTTGGGAAACACCATATATTTT.

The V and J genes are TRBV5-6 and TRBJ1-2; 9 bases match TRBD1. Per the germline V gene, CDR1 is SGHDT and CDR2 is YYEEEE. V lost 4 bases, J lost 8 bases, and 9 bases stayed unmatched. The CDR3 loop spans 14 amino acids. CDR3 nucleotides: TGTGCCAGCAGCAAACCGGGACAGGGTGTGGGCTACACCTTC. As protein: CASSKPGQGVGYTF.

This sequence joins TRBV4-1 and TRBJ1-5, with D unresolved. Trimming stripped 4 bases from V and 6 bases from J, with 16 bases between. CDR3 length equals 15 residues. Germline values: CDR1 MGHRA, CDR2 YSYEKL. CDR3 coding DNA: TGCGCCAGCAGCCCATATACAGAGGCGGGTCAGCCCCAGCATTTT. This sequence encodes CASSPYTEAGQPQHF.

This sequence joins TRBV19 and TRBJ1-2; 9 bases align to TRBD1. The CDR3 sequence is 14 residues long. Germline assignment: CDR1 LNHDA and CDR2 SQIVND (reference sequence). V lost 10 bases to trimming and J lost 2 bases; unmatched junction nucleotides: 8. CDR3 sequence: CATRGQGQNYGYTF. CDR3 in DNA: TGTGCCACTAGGGGACAGGGCCAGAACTATGGCTACACCTTC.

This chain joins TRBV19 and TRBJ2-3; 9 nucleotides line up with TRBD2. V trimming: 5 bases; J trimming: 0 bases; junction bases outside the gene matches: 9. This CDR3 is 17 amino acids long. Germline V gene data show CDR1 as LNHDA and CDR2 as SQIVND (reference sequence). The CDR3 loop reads CASSRSRTSVSTDTQYF. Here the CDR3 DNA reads TGTGCCAGTAGTCGTAGCAGGACTAGCGTTAGCACAGATACGCAGTATTTT.

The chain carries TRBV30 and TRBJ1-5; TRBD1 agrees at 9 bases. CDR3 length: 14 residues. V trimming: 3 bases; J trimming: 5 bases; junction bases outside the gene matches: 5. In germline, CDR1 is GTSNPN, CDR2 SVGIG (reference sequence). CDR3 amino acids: CAWRGTGHDQPQHF. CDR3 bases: TGTGCCTGGAGGGGGACAGGGCATGATCAGCCCCAGCATTTT.

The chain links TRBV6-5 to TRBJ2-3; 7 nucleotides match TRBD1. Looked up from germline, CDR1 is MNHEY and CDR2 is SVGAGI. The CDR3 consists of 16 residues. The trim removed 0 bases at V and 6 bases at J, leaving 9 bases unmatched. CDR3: CASSYSKGALSDTQYF. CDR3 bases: TGTGCCAGCAGTTACTCGAAGGGGGCCCTATCGGATACGCAGTATTTT.

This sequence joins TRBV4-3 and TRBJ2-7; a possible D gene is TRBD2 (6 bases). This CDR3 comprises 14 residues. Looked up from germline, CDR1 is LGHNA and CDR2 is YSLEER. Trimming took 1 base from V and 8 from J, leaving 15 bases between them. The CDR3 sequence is CASSQVITSSQQYF. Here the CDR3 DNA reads TGCGCCAGCAGCCAAGTTATTACTAGCTCCCAGCAGTACTTC.

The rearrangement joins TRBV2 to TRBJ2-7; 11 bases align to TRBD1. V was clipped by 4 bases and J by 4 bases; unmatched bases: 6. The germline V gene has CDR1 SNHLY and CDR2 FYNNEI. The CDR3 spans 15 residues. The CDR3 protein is CASSATGTGGYEQYF. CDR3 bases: TGTGCCAGCAGTGCAACCGGGACAGGGGGTTACGAGCAGTACTTC.

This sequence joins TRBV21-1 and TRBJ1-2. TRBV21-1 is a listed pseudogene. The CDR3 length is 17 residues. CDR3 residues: CASSKSKGTPLNYGYTF. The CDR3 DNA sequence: TGTGCCAGCAGCAAATCTAAGGGGACCCCCCTTAACTATGGCTACACCTTC.

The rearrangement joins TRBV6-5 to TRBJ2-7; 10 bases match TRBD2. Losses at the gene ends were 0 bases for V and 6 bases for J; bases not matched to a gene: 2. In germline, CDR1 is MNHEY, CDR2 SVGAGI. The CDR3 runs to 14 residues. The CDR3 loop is CASSYSGTSVEQYF. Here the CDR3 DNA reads TGTGCCAGCAGTTACTCCGGGACTAGCGTCGAGCAGTACTTC.

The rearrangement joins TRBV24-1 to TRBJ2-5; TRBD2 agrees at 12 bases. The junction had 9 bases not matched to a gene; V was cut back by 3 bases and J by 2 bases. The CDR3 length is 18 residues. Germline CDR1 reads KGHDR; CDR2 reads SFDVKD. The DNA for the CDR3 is TGTGCCACCAGTGATACCCCGGGACTAGCGGGTAATCAAGAGACCCAGTACTTC. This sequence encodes CATSDTPGLAGNQETQYF.

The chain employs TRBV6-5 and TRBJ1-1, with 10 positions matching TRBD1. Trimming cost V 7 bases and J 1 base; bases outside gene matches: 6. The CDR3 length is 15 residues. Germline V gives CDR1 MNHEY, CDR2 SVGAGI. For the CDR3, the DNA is TGTGCCAGCATGCGACAGGGGGCAAGGAACACTGAAGCTTTCTTT. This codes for CASMRQGARNTEAFF.

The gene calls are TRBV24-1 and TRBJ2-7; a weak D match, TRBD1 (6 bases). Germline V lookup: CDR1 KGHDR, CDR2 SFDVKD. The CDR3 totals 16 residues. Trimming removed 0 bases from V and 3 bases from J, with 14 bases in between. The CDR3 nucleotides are TGTGCCACCAGTGATTTGATACCGGGACAAGGCTACGAGCAGTACTTC. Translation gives CATSDLIPGQGYEQYF.

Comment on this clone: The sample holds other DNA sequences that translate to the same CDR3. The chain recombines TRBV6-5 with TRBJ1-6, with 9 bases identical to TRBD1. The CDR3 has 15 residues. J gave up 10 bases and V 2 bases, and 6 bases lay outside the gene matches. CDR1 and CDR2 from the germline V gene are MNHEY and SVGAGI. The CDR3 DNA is TGTGCCAGCAGTTACGGCGACAGGGGGGACTCACCCCTCCACTTT. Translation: CASSYGDRGDSPLHF.

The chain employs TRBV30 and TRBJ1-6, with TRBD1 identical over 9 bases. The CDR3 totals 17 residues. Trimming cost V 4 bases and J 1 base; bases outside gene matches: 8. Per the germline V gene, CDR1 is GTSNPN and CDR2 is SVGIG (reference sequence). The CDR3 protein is CAWNRDRVGSYNSPLHF. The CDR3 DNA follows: TGTGCCTGGAACCGGGACAGGGTAGGATCCTATAATTCACCCCTCCACTTT.

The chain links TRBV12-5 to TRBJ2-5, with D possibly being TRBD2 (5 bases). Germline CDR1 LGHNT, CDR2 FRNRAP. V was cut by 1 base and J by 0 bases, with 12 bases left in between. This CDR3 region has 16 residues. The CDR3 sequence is CASGLEFPGNQETQYF. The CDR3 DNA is TGTGCTAGTGGTTTGGAGTTCCCGGGGAACCAAGAGACCCAGTACTTC.

The CDR3 DNA is TGTGCCAGCAGTTCCCAACAGGCCCGGAGGTCACCCCTCCACTTT. Protein: CASSSQQARRSPLHF. This chain links TRBV27 with TRBJ1-6; D possibly corresponds to TRBD1 (5 bases). Trimming took 4 bases from V and 10 from J, leaving 17 bases between them. Germline lookup yields CDR1 MNHEY and CDR2 SMNVEV (reference sequence). This CDR3 has 15 residues.

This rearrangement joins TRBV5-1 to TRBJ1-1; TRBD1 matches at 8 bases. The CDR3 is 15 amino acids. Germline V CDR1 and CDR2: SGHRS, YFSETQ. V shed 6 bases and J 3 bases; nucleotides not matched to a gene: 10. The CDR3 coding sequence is TGCGCCAGCACTCGACAGGGGCAGGATTACACTGAAGCTTTCTTT. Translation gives CASTRQGQDYTEAFF.

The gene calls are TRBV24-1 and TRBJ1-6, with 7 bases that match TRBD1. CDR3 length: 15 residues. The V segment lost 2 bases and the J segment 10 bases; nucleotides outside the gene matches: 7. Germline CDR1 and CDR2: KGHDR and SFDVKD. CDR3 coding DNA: TGTGCCACCAGTGATTCCCGGACAGGCGGGTCACCCCTCCACTTT. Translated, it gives CATSDSRTGGSPLHF.

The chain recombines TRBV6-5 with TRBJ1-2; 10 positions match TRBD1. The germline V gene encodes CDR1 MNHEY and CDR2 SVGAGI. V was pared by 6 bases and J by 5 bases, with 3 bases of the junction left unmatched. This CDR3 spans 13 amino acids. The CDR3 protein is CASSQDRGYGYTF. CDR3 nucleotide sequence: TGTGCCAGCAGCCAGGACAGGGGGTATGGCTACACCTTC.